This entry concerns a single TCR beta chain. The V gene end was trimmed by 4 bases and the J gene end by 4 bases; junction bases not matched to a gene: 9. In germline, CDR1 is SGHKS, CDR2 YYEKEE (reference sequence). The CDR3 runs 15 residues. Sequencing was performed with immunoSEQ multiplex PCR; in TCRdb, only in-frame clones are kept and a portion is missing. The table shows some 150,000 clones, with about 80% occurring only once. This entry belongs to a study of blood T cell repertoires in COVID-19. Turning to the study itself: The cDNA or gDNA used as material had been derived from T cells, B-cell-depleted T cells, or PBMCs.

Input material: peripheral blood. The clonotype comes from a human donor in a cohort sampled during active COVID-19. The chain links TRBV5-5 to TRBJ2-7, with 9 bases that match TRBD1. The CDR3: CASSPQGQGLYEQYF. The CDR3, as DNA: TGTGCCAGCAGCCCCCAAGGACAGGGGTTGTACGAGCAGTACTTC.